These 19 T cell receptor beta chains came from one sample sequenced in a study of metastatic and nonmetastatic thyroid tumors. Through MiXCR, TCRdb re-clonotyped the PCR reads. The sample lists some 93,000 clones; 12% were seen once. Every patient underwent thyroid surgery untreated. The specimen sequenced was blood. These receptors originate from a female donor with papillary thyroid cancer or a benign thyroid nodule (not recorded which). Some clones in this sample may be carry-over from other donors' samples.

This clone was counted many times. This chain connects TRBV4-3 to TRBJ2-3; 9 nucleotides align to TRBD2. The CDR3 covers 14 residues. CDR1 is LGHNA and CDR2 is YSLEER in the germline V gene. The V gene end was trimmed by 0 bases and the J gene end by 10 bases; junction bases not matched to a gene: 5. CDR3 region: CASSQDKASGAQYF. The CDR3 DNA sequence: TGCGCCAGCAGCCAAGATAAAGCTAGCGGGGCGCAGTATTTT.

There are many counts of this clone. The chain recombines TRBV19 with TRBJ2-5; D not resolved. This CDR3 spans 16 amino acids. Germline V CDR1 and CDR2: LNHDA, SQIVND (reference sequence). V was shortened by 0 bases and J by 2 bases, with 13 bases between the two germline ends. Written as DNA, the CDR3 is TGTGCCAGTAGTATAGATAGGGTCGGCGGTCAAGAGACCCAGTACTTC. Residues: CASSIDRVGGQETQYF.

At least ten counts were recorded for this clone. This chain uses TRBV6-1 with TRBJ2-1; no definite D call. CDR3 length: 11 residues. The V end lost 6 bases, the J end lost 9 bases, and 9 bases lay between the germline ends. CDR1 and CDR2 (germline): MNHNS, SASEGT. The CDR3 spells CASSLHGEQFF. The CDR3 DNA is TGTGCCAGCAGCCTCCATGGTGAGCAGTTCTTC.

This clone was observed at least ten times. The genes are TRBV3-1 and TRBJ1-2, with 7 nucleotides matching TRBD1. CDR1 and CDR2 (germline): LGHDT, YNNKEL (reference sequence). This CDR3 contains 14 residues. The trim removed 6 bases at V and 4 bases at J, leaving 8 bases unmatched. The CDR3 DNA reads TGTGCCAGCAGAAAAACCGGGACAGTCTATGGCTACACCTTC. It yields the protein CASRKTGTVYGYTF.

The chain joins TRBV12-3 or TRBV12-4 to TRBJ1-2, with D unclear. The CDR3 runs 11 residues. V gave up 6 bases and J gave up 5 bases, with 7 bases separating them. CDR3: CASSRDYGYTF. CDR3 nucleotide sequence: TGTGCCAGCAGCAGAGATTATGGCTACACCTTC.

This clone occurred many times. In DNA form, the CDR3 reads TGTGCCAGCACCAAAGGGACAGGCTTAACCGGGGAGCTGTTTTTT. Encoded protein: CASTKGTGLTGELFF. The V and J genes are TRBV7-9 and TRBJ2-2, with 8 bases that match TRBD1. CDR1 is SEHNR and CDR2 is FQNEAQ in the germline V gene (reference sequence). V lost 7 bases and J lost 5; bases outside the gene matches: 9. The CDR3 loop spans 15 amino acids.

By share of the sample, this clone is medium-sized (0.01 to 0.1%). This CDR3 is CSARDAGGAGANVLTF. DNA for the CDR3: TGCAGTGCTAGAGATGCGGGGGGCGCGGGGGCCAACGTCCTGACTTTC. This chain links TRBV20-1 with TRBJ2-6; 8 nucleotides agree with TRBD2. The CDR3 is 16 amino acids. CDR1 and CDR2 from the germline V gene are DFQATT and SNEGSKA (reference sequence). V trimming: 0 bases; J trimming: 4 bases; junction bases outside the gene matches: 5.

Ten or more counts support this clone. V and J are TRBV7-6 and TRBJ1-1, with D hard to call. V was clipped by 1 base and J by 2 bases, with 8 bases between them. Germline V lookup: CDR1 SGHVS, CDR2 FNYEAQ. The CDR3 has 14 residues. CDR3 sequence reads: CASSLVMDNTEAFF. The CDR3 DNA sequence: TGTGCCAGCAGCTTAGTGATGGATAACACTGAAGCTTTCTTT.

Turning to this clone: A much larger clone sits a single nucleotide away, making a read error possible. The CDR3 is CSARLAGAAQYF. DNA of the CDR3: TGCAGTGCTAGACTAGCGGGAGCGGCCCAGTACTTC. This sequence joins TRBV20-1 and TRBJ2-5; 10 positions agree with TRBD2. This CDR3 region has 12 residues. V gave up 2 bases and J gave up 9 bases; unmatched junction bases: 3. Germline CDR1 reads DFQATT; CDR2 reads SNEGSKA (reference sequence).

The chain combines TRBV30 with TRBJ2-7, with TRBD1 matching 9 bases. There are 15 residues in the CDR3. Germline V gives CDR1 GTSNPN, CDR2 SVGIG (reference sequence). V was pared by 5 bases and J by 6 bases, with 14 bases of the junction left unmatched. The CDR3 nucleotides are TGTGCCTGGGTATTGACCGGGACAGGGACCGGCGAGCAGTACTTC. Its translation: CAWVLTGTGTGEQYF.

This clone was picked up many times. The J gene is TRBJ1-5, the V gene TRBV2, with 7 positions matching TRBD1. Germline CDR1 SNHLY, CDR2 FYNNEI. V trimming: 11 bases; J trimming: 5 bases; junction bases outside the gene matches: 12. The CDR3 loop spans 14 amino acids. The CDR3 loop reads CASSSGQKYQPQHF. The DNA of the CDR3 is TGTGCCTCTAGCTCGGGACAGAAGTATCAGCCCCAGCATTTT. Complete variable domain (other parts from reference TRBV2 and TRBJ1-5): EPEVTQTPSHQVTQMGQEVILRCVPISNHLYFYWYRQILGQKVEFLVSFYNNEISEKSEIFDDQFSVERPDGSNFTLKIRSTKLEDSAMYFCASSSGQKYQPQHFGDGTRLSIL.

In its sample, this clone was seen many times. V is TRBV19 and J is TRBJ2-1; possibly TRBD1 for D (6 bases). Germline V gene lookup returns CDR1 LNHDA and CDR2 SQIVND (reference sequence). The CDR3 has 13 amino acids. V gave up 3 bases and J gave up 12 bases, with 15 bases separating them. For the CDR3, the DNA is TGTGCCAGTAGTATCGGTGCGGAAGGGGGGCAGTTCTTC. This codes for CASSIGAEGGQFF.

At least ten counts were recorded for this clone. The CDR3 DNA follows: TGTGCCAGCAGCTTAGATGGGGGACCGGAGCGCTACACCTTC. It encodes CASSLDGGPERYTF. The chain recombines TRBV7-8 with TRBJ1-2; TRBD1 might be the D (5 bases). The CDR3 extends over 14 amino acids. CDR1 SGHVS and CDR2 FQNEAQ come from the germline V gene. V was pared by 1 base and J by 9 bases, with 15 bases between.

On this clone: Since no conserved phenylalanine or tryptophan closes the CDR3, a read error is the likely cause. The chain joins TRBV2 to TRBJ2-1; a weak D match, TRBD1 (6 bases). Germline V CDR1 and CDR2: SNHLY, FYNNEI. Deletions cut 4 bases from V and 0 bases from J, with 10 bases between. This CDR3 is 15 amino acids long. The CDR3 reads CASSVDSSSYNEQFL. In DNA, the CDR3 is TGTGCCAGCAGTGTGGACAGTAGCTCCTACAATGAGCAGTTCCTA.

This clone was picked up many times. This chain joins TRBV3-1 and TRBJ1-6, with D unclear. Looked up from germline, CDR1 is LGHDT and CDR2 is YNNKEL (reference sequence). V was cut by 1 base and J by 7 bases, with 8 bases left in between. CDR3 length equals 14 residues. CDR3 in amino acids: CASSQGRGNSPLHF. CDR3 DNA sequence: TGTGCCAGCAGCCAAGGCCGCGGGAATTCACCCCTCCACTTT.

This clone was detected ten times or more. The V gene is TRBV6-1, the J gene TRBJ1-4; 8 bases map to TRBD1. Per the germline V gene, CDR1 is MNHNS and CDR2 is SASEGT. Trimming removed 4 bases from V and 0 bases from J; junction bases left unmatched: 1. This CDR3 comprises 15 residues. Here the CDR3 reads CASSVTGATNEKLFF. The CDR3 DNA reads as TGTGCCAGCAGTGTGACAGGGGCAACTAATGAAAAACTGTTTTTT.

This sequence joins TRBV6-2 or TRBV6-3 and TRBJ2-7; tentative D call: TRBD1 (6 bases). Germline CDR1 is MNHEY and CDR2 is SVGEGT. The CDR3 loop spans 12 amino acids. Trimming left V 2 bases short and J 10 bases short, with 12 bases between. The CDR3 is CASSYTGRIQYF. Written as DNA, the CDR3 is TGTGCCAGCAGTTACACAGGGCGAATTCAGTACTTC.

This clone was seen at least ten times. J is TRBJ2-7 and V is TRBV11-2; 13 positions match TRBD2. After removal of 1 base from V and 6 bases from J, the junction contained 9 bases not matched to a gene. There are 17 residues in the CDR3. Germline loops: CDR1 SGHAT, CDR2 FQNNGV. CDR3 region: CASSLGTSGRASGEQYF. The CDR3 DNA sequence: TGTGCCAGCAGCTTAGGAACTAGCGGGAGGGCCTCGGGCGAGCAGTACTTC. Full variable domain (outside the CDR3, taken from reference TRBV11-2 and TRBJ2-7): EAGVAQSPRYKIIEKRQSVAFWCNPISGHATLYWYQQILGQGPKLLIQFQNNGVVDDSQLPKDRFSAERLKGVDSTLKIQPAKLEDSAVYLCASSLGTSGRASGEQYFGPGTRLTVT.

In its sample, this clone was seen a few times. This may be a read error, as it is one base from a much larger clone. Distinct nucleotide sequences in the sample also encode this CDR3. The V and J genes are TRBV9 and TRBJ2-3, with 9 bases aligning to TRBD1. CDR1 and CDR2 from the germline V gene are SGDLS and YYNGEE. This CDR3 is 17 amino acids long. V lost 0 bases to trimming and J lost 6 bases; unmatched junction nucleotides: 11. The CDR3 loop is CASSVAVGQGKSDTQYF. Written as DNA, the CDR3 is TGTGCCAGCAGCGTAGCTGTTGGACAGGGGAAATCGGATACGCAGTATTTT.